The rows below give T cell receptor beta chains drawn from one sample of a study of shared clonotypes between healthy human individuals. TCRdb keeps only in-frame clones here, not all; method: immunoSEQ multiplex PCR. Here the sample spans 300,000 to 350,000 clones, more than 60% being singletons. The sample consisted of memory CD4+ T cells sorted from blood. These receptor sequences come from a man younger than 40 in good health. Each CDR3 is given with its conserved first and last residue. A D gene is named only where the DNA matches it firmly. Expanded clones get a size class; other rows say once, few or many, or leave the size out.

v_call,clone_size,j_call,d_call,cdr3_aa,cdr3_nt
TRBV4-3,NA,TRBJ1-3,TRBD1,CASSQPTGMGNTIYF,TGCGCCAGCAGCCAACCGACAGGGATGGGAAACACCATATATTTT
TRBV2,NA,TRBJ2-2,NA,CASKGNGNTGELFF,TGTGCCAGCAAGGGTAACGGGAACACCGGGGAGCTGTTTTTT
TRBV27,NA,TRBJ2-1,NA,CASRNEEGHNEQFF,TGTGCCAGTAGAAACGAGGAAGGGCACAATGAGCAGTTCTTC
TRBV25-1,NA,TRBJ1-2,TRBD1,CASSEAGQGALGYTF,TGTGCCAGCAGTGAAGCGGGACAGGGGGCCCTCGGCTACACCTTC
TRBV5-1,NA,TRBJ2-1,NA,CASSLLALGNEQFF,TGCGCCAGCAGCTTGTTAGCTCTTGGCAATGAGCAGTTCTTC
TRBV7-8,few,TRBJ2-7,NA,CASSLVSGDFHEQYF,TGTGCCAGCAGCTTAGTTTCGGGGGATTTCCACGAGCAGTACTTC
TRBV7-8,many,TRBJ1-5,NA,CASSLEGSNQPQHF,TGTGCCAGCAGCTTAGAGGGGAGCAATCAGCCCCAGCATTTT
TRBV27,many,TRBJ2-1,TRBD1,CASTGDRGYNEQFF,TGTGCCAGCACTGGGGACAGGGGTTACAATGAGCAGTTCTTC
TRBV7-2,few,TRBJ2-1,NA,CASSARTEGNEQFF,TGTGCCAGCAGCGCCCGGACAGAGGGCAATGAGCAGTTCTTC
TRBV5-6,once,TRBJ2-1,NA,CASSLGETRRSYNEQFF,TGTGCCAGCAGCTTGGGGGAGACGCGGCGCTCCTACAATGAGCAGTTCTTC
TRBV12-5,NA,TRBJ2-7,TRBD1,CASGGAKPTGGFYEQYF,TGTGCTAGTGGAGGCGCCAAACCGACAGGGGGCTTCTACGAGCAGTACTTC
TRBV7-2,NA,TRBJ1-4,NA,CASSLRQRSEKLFF,TGTGCCAGCAGCTTAAGACAACGGAGTGAAAAACTGTTTTTT
TRBV9,NA,TRBJ2-7,TRBD1,CASSRGQGAYEQYF,TGTGCCAGCAGCAGGGGACAGGGGGCTTACGAGCAGTACTTC
TRBV19,NA,TRBJ2-3,TRBD2,CASSASGSLSTDTQYF,TGTGCCAGTAGTGCGAGCGGGAGCCTTAGCACAGATACGCAGTATTTT
TRBV28,few,TRBJ2-1,TRBD1,CASKHPGQGANEQFF,TGTGCCAGCAAACACCCGGGACAGGGGGCCAATGAGCAGTTCTTC
TRBV9,NA,TRBJ2-7,NA,CASSVDRWTSYEQYF,TGTGCCAGCAGCGTAGACCGCTGGACATCCTACGAGCAGTACTTC
TRBV19,NA,TRBJ1-2,NA,CASSTNLPDGNYGYTF,TGTGCCAGTAGTACCAACCTACCCGACGGGAACTATGGCTACACCTTC
TRBV7-9,NA,TRBJ1-2,NA,CASSLEGNGYTF,TGTGCCAGCAGCCTAGAGGGGAATGGCTACACCTTC